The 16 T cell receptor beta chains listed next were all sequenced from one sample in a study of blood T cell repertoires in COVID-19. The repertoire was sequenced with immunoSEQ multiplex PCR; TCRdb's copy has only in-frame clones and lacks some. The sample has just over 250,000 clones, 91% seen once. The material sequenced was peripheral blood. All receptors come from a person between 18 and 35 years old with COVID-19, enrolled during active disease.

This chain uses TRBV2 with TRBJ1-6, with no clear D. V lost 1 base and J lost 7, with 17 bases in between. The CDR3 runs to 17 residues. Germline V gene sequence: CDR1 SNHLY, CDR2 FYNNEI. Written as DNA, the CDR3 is TGTGCCAGCAGTGAAGACCCTTCAGGACGGGGAAATTCACCCCTCCACTTT. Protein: CASSEDPSGRGNSPLHF.

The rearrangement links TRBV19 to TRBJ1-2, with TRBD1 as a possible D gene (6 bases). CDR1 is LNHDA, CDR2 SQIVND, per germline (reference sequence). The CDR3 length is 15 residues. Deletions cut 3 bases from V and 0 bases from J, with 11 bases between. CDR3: CASSIGGHTNYGYTF. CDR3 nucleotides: TGTGCCAGTAGTATTGGGGGACATACTAACTATGGCTACACCTTC.

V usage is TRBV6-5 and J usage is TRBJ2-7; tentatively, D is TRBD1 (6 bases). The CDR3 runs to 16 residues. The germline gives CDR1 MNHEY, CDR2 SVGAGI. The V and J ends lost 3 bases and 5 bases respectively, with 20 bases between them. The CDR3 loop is CASSYTSRTVLDEQYF. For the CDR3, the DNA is TGTGCCAGCAGTTATACCTCTCGGACAGTTTTGGACGAGCAGTACTTC.

The CDR3 DNA reads TGTGCCAGCAGTTCAGGGGGCCTAGACGGCGGGGAGCTGTTTTTT. It is translated as CASSSGGLDGGELFF. The chain is built from TRBV28 and TRBJ2-2; 8 bases agree with TRBD1. The CDR3 is made up of 15 amino acids. The V gene end was trimmed by 4 bases and the J gene end by 7 bases; junction bases not matched to a gene: 8. Looked up from germline, CDR1 is MDHEN and CDR2 is SYDVKM.

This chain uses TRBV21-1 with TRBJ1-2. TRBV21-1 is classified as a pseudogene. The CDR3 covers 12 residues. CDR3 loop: CASSKILYGYTF. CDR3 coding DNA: TGTGCCAGCAGCAAAATCCTCTATGGCTACACCTTC.

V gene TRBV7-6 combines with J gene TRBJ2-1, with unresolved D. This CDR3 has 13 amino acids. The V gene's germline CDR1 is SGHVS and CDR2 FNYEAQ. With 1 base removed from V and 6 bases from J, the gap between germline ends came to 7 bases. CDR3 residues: CASSLGLRNEQFF. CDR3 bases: TGTGCCAGCAGCTTAGGGCTTCGCAATGAGCAGTTCTTC.

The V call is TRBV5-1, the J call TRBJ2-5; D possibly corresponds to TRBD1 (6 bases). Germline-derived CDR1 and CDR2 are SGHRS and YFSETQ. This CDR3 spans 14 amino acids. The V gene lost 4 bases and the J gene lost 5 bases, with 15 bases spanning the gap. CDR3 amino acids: CASSGTGLWETQYF. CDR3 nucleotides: TGCGCCAGCAGCGGTACAGGGTTGTGGGAGACCCAGTACTTC.

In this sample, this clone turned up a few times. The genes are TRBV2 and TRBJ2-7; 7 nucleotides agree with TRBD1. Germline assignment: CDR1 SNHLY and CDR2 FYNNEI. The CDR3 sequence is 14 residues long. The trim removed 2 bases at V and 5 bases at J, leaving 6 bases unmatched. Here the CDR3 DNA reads TGTGCCAGCAGTGAATCCAGGGGGAACGACGAGCAGTACTTC. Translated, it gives CASSESRGNDEQYF.

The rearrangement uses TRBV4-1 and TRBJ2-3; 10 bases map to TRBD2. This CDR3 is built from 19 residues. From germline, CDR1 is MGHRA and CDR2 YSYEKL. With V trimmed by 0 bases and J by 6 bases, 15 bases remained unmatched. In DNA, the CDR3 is TGCGCCAGCAGCCAAGAGGGGGGCAGCGGGAGGGCCCTCCTGGATACGCAGTATTTT. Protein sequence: CASSQEGGSGRALLDTQYF.

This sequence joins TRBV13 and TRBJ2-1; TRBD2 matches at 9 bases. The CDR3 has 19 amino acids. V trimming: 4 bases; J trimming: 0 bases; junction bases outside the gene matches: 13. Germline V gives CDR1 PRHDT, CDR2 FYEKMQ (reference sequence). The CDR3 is CASSSRSSVAGVSYNEQFF. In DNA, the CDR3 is TGTGCCAGCAGCTCCAGATCCTCCGTAGCGGGGGTCTCCTACAATGAGCAGTTCTTC.

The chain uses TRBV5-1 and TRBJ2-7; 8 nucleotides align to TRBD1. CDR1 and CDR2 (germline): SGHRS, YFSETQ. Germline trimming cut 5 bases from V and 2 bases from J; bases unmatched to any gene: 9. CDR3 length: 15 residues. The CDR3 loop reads CASSLGTGLTYEQYF. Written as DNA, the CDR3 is TGCGCCAGCAGTCTCGGGACAGGTCTTACCTACGAGCAGTACTTC.

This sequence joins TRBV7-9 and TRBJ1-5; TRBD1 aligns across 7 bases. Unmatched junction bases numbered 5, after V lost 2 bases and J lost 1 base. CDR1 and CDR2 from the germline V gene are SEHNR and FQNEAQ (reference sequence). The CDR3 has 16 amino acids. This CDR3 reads CASSLSGGLSNQPQHF. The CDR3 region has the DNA TGTGCCAGCAGCTTATCAGGGGGTCTGAGCAATCAGCCCCAGCATTTT.

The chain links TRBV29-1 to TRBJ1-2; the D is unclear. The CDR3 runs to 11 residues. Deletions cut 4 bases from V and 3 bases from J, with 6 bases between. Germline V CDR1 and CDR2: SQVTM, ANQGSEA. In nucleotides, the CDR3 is TGCAGCGTTGTACAAGACTATGGCTACACCTTC. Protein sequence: CSVVQDYGYTF.

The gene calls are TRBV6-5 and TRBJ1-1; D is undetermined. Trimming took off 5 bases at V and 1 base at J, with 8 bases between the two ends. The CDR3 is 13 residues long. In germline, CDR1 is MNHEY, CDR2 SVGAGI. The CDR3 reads CASSTRGNTEAFF. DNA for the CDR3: TGTGCCAGCAGTACTCGGGGGAACACTGAAGCTTTCTTT.

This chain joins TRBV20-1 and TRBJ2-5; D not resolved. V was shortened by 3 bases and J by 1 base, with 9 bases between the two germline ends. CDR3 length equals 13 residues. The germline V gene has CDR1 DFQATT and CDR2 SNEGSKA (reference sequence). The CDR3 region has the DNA TGCAGTGCTAGTAGCCACGCCCAAGAGACCCAGTACTTC. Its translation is CSASSHAQETQYF.

The CDR3 region is CASSQEFTSGTYEQYF. In DNA, the CDR3 is TGTGCCAGCAGCCAAGAGTTCACTAGCGGAACCTACGAGCAGTACTTC. This chain connects TRBV3-1 (or the pseudogene TRBV3-2) to TRBJ2-7; 8 bases match TRBD2. There are 16 residues in the CDR3. The germline V gene encodes CDR1 LGHDT and CDR2 YNNKEL (reference sequence). The junction had 6 bases not matched to a gene; V was cut back by 0 bases and J by 2 bases.